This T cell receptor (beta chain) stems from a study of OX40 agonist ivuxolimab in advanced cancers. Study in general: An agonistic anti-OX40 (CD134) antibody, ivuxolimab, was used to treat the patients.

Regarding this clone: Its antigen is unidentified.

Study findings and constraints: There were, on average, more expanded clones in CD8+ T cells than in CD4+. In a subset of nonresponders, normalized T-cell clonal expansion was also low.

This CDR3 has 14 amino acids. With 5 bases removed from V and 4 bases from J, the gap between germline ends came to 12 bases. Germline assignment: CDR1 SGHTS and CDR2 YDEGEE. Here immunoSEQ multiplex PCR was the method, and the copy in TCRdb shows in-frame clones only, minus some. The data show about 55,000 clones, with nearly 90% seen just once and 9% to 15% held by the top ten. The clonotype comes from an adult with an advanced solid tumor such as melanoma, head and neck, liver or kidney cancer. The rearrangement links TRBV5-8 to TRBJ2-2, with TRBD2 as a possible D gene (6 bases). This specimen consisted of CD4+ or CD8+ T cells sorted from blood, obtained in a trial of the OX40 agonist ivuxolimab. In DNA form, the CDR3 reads TGTGCCAGCAGAGCCGCGGGGTTCACCGGGGAGCTGTTTTTT. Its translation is CASRAAGFTGELFF.